What follows is one TCR beta chain and its context. Its antigen is not known. Using immunoSEQ multiplex PCR, the repertoire was profiled, and TCRdb retains in-frame clones only, with some absent. The profile shows about 20,000 clones, roughly 66% of them singletons. This sample was included in a study of intratumoral heterogeneity in liver cancer. The overall study: Patients were mostly male, median age around 65 years. Findings and limits, study-wide: Tumor-infiltrating lymphocytes were acknowledged as under-represented in the sampling.

Deletions cut 9 bases from V and 4 bases from J, with 17 bases between. The germline gives CDR1 LNHDA, CDR2 SQIVND (reference sequence). The CDR3 covers 14 residues. Before surgical resection, these early-stage hepatocellular carcinoma patients received no treatment. Samples came from areas without visible necrosis or hemorrhage. The sequencing here drew on tumor-adjacent normal tissue, taken before any cancer treatment. This sequence joins TRBV19 and TRBJ2-3; D is undetermined. The source is a woman aged 70-85 years with hepatocellular carcinoma. CDR3 nucleotide sequence: TGTGCCAGCATCGACACCAAGGCAGCAGATACGCAGTATTTT. It encodes CASIDTKAADTQYF.